This T cell receptor beta chain was sequenced during a study of blood T cell repertoires in COVID-19. Whole-study context: The analysed material was cDNA or gDNA that came from T cells, B-cell-depleted T cells, or PBMCs.

This clone occurred a few times. Assay used: immunoSEQ multiplex PCR; TCRdb lists only in-frame clones, some missing. The sample lists around 100,000 clones, roughly 79% occurring once. This CDR3 is 15 amino acids long. CDR1 and CDR2 from the germline V gene are GTSNPN and SVGIG (reference sequence). V trimming: 8 bases; J trimming: 6 bases; junction bases outside the gene matches: 17. The gene calls are TRBV30 and TRBJ2-7; 9 bases line up with TRBD1. Material: peripheral blood. This clonotype originated in a woman in her 70s with acute or convalescent COVID-19. CDR3 in amino acids: CATRPLGTGLLEQYF. The CDR3 region has the DNA TGTGCCACGCGCCCCTTAGGGACAGGGTTACTCGAGCAGTACTTC.